The 5 T cell receptor beta chains listed next were all sequenced from one sample in a study of blood T cells in healthy people across ages. Alongside a J-beta primer mix, a sample-barcoded 5' primer served in a second PCR lasting about 7 to 12 cycles. TCRdb redid the calling of the 5' RACE reads with MiXCR, one entry per CDR3 protein. The sample gives around 800,000 distinct CDR3 sequences, more than 25% of which show up once; about 3% is in the top ten. The sample was also linked to a second study, of T cells of mothers and their children.

Material: blood. The receptor source for this set is a boy younger than 18 in good health.

This clonotype was counted once. This chain joins TRBV5-1 and TRBJ2-1; D is ambiguous. From germline, CDR1 is SGHRS and CDR2 YFSETQ. V was trimmed by 7 bases and J by 12 bases, leaving 23 bases between them. The CDR3 is 14 amino acids. CDR3 protein: CASPKAVVGTVQFF. In DNA form, the CDR3 reads TGCGCCAGCCCGAAAGCCGTGGTGGGAACGGTGCAGTTCTTC.

The rearrangement joins TRBV20-1 to TRBJ2-1; 7 nucleotides line up with TRBD1. The J call is in doubt because the DNA end fits TRBJ2-7 better. The CDR3 runs to 14 residues. CDR1 is DFQATT, CDR2 SNEGSKA, per germline (reference sequence). The CDR3 coding sequence is TGCAGTGCTTCAGGGGGAAGTGAAAATTACGAGCAGTACTTC. Translation gives CSASGGSENYEQYF.

This sequence joins TRBV12-3 or TRBV12-4 and TRBJ2-3; 13 bases fit TRBD2. Germline trimming cut 4 bases from V and 6 bases from J; bases unmatched to any gene: 7. The CDR3 runs to 16 residues. CDR3 loop: CASSSGLAGSLDTQYF. CDR3 in DNA: TGTGCCAGCAGTTCGGGACTAGCGGGGAGCCTCGATACGCAGTATTTT.

This clonotype was detected a few times. This chain joins TRBV5-1 and TRBJ2-5; D unresolved. This CDR3 contains 15 residues. Germline CDR1 is SGHRS and CDR2 is YFSETQ. V shed 4 bases and J shed 1 base, with 14 bases lying between them. CDR3 sequence (DNA): TGCGCCAGCAGCCCCGGTGCGATGGTCCAAGAGACCCAGTACTTC. Translated, it gives CASSPGAMVQETQYF.

The CDR3 sequence: CSARAARRGARQETQYF. CDR3 bases: TGCAGTGCTAGAGCCGCGAGGCGGGGGGCCCGGCAAGAGACCCAGTACTTC. The chain joins TRBV20-1 to TRBJ2-5; 8 bases map to TRBD2. The V gene end was trimmed by 1 base and the J gene end by 2 bases; junction bases not matched to a gene: 12. CDR1 and CDR2 from the germline V gene are DFQATT and SNEGSKA (reference sequence). This CDR3 region has 17 residues.